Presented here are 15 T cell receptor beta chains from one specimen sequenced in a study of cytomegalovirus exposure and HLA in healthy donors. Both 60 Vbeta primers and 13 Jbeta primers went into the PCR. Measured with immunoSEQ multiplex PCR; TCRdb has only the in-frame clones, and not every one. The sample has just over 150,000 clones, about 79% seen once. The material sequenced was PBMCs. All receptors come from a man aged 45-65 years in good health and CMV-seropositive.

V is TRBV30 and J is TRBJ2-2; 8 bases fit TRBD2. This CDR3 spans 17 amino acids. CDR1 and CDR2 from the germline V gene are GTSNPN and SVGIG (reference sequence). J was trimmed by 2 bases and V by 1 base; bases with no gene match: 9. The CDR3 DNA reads TGTGCCTGGAGTGGAGGTAGCGGGAAAGCAAACACCGGGGAGCTGTTTTTT. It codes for CAWSGGSGKANTGELFF. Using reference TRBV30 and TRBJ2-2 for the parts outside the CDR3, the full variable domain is SQTIHQWPATLVQPVGSPLSLECTVEGTSNPNLYWYRQAAGRGLQLLFYSVGIGQISSEVPQNLSASRPQDRQFILSSKKLLLSDSGFYLCAWSGGSGKANTGELFFGEGSRLTVL.

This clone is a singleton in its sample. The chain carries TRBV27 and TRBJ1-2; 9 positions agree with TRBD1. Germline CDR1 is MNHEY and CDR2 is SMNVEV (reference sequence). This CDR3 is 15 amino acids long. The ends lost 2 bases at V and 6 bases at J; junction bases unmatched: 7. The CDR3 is CASSLTNRGRDGYTF. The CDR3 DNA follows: TGTGCCAGCAGTTTAACTAACAGGGGGCGCGATGGCTACACCTTC.

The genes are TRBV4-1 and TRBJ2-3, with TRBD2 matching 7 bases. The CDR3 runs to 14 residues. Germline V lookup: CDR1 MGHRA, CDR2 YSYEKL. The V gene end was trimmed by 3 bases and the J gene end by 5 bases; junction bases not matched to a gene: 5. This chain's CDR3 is CASSQGGEIDTQYF. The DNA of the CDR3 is TGCGCCAGCAGCCAGGGGGGGGAAATAGATACGCAGTATTTT.

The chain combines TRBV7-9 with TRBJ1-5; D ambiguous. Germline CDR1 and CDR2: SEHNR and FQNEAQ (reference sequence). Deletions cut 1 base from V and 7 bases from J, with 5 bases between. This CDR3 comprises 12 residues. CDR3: CASSLGGQPQHF. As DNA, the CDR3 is TGTGCCAGCAGCTTAGGTGGCCAGCCCCAGCATTTT.

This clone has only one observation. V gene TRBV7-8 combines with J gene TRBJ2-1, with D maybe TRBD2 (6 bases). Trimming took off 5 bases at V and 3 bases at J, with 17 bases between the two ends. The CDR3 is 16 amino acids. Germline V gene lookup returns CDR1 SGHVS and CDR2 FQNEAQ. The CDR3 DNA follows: TGTGCCAGCAGCCGGGAGTCGACTAGACTCTACAATGAGCAGTTCTTC. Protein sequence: CASSRESTRLYNEQFF.

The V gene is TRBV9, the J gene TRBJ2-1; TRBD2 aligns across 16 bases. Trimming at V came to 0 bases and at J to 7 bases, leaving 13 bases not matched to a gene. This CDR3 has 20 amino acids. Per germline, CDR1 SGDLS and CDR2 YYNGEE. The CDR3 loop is CASSVATGLAGGPKRNEQFF. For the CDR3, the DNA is TGTGCCAGCAGCGTAGCTACGGGACTAGCGGGAGGGCCGAAAAGGAATGAGCAGTTCTTC. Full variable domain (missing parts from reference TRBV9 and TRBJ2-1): DSGVTQTPKHLITATGQRVTLRCSPRSGDLSVYWYQQSLDQGLQFLIQYYNGEERAKGNILERFSAQQFPDLHSELNLSSLELGDSALYFCASSVATGLAGGPKRNEQFFGPGTRLTVL.

DNA of the CDR3: TGTGCCAGCAGCCTAGCGGGGGTGAACACTGAAGCTTTCTTT. Its protein is CASSLAGVNTEAFF. V gene TRBV6-6 combines with J gene TRBJ1-1, with a possible D match to TRBD1 (5 bases). CDR1 is MNHNY and CDR2 is SVGAGI in the germline V gene (reference sequence). The CDR3 totals 14 residues. Deletions cut 6 bases from V and 0 bases from J, with 11 bases between.

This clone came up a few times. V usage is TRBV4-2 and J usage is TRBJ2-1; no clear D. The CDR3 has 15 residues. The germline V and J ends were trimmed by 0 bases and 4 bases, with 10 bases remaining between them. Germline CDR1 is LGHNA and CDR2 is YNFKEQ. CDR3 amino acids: CASSQELSVYNEQFF. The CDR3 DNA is TGTGCCAGCAGCCAAGAACTGTCGGTATACAATGAGCAGTTCTTC.

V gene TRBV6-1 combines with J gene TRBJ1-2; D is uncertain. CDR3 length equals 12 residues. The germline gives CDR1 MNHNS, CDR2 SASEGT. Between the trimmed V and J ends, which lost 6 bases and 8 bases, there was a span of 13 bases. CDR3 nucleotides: TGTGCCAGCAGCGGGTCCTATTGGGGCTACACCTTC. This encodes CASSGSYWGYTF.

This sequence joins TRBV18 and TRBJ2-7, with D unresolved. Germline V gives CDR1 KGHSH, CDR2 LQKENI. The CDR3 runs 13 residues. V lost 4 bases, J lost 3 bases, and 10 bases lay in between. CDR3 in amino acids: CASSQPPHYEQYF. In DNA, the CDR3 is TGTGCCAGCTCACAACCCCCCCACTACGAGCAGTACTTC. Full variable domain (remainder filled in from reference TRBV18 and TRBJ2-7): NAGVMQNPRHLVRRRGQEARLRCSPMKGHSHVYWYRQLPEEGLKFMVYLQKENIIDESGMPKERFSAEFPKEGPSILRIQQVVRGDSAAYFCASSQPPHYEQYFGPGTRLTVT.

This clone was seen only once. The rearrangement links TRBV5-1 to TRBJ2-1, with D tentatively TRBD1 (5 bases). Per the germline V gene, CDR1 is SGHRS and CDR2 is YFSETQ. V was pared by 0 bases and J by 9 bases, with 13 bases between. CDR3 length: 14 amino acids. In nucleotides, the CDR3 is TGCGCCAGCAGCTTGGCAGGGTTTTATCTTGAGCAGTTCTTC. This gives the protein CASSLAGFYLEQFF.

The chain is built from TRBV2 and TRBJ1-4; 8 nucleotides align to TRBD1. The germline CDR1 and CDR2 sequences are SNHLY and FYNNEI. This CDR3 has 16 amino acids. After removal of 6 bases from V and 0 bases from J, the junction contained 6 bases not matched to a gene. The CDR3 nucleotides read TGTGCCAGCAGCCGACAGGGGCCAGCAACTAATGAAAAACTGTTTTTT. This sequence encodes CASSRQGPATNEKLFF.

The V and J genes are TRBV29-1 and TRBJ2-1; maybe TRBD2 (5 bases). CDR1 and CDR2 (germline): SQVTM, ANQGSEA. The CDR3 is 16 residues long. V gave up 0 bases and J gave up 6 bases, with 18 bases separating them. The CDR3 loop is CSVEDPAVRAGNEQFF. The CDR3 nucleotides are TGCAGCGTTGAAGATCCGGCAGTCCGGGCGGGCAATGAGCAGTTCTTC.

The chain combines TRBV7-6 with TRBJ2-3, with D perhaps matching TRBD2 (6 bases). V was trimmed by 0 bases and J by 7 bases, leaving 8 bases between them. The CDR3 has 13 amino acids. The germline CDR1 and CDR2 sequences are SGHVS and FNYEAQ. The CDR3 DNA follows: TGTGCCAGCAGCTTAGCAGGCGGGAATACGCAGTATTTT. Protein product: CASSLAGGNTQYF.

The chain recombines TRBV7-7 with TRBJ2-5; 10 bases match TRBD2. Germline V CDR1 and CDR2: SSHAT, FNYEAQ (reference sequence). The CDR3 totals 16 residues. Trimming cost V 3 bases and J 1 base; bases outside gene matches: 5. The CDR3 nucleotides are TGTGCCAGCAGCTTTGGAGCGGGGGGGCTCCAAGAGACCCAGTACTTC. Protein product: CASSFGAGGLQETQYF.